A single sample is the source of the 15 T cell receptor beta chains below, sequenced in a study of blood T cell repertoires in COVID-19. The assay was immunoSEQ multiplex PCR, and TCRdb's table has in-frame clones only and misses some. This table holds some 49,000 clones, 75% to 95% found once. Specimen: peripheral blood. Source of these receptors: a man in his forties or fifties with active COVID-19.

CDR3 DNA: TGTGCCAGCAGCTTCAGGTTCTCCGACAGGGGAACCTACGAGCAGTACTTC. Protein sequence: CASSFRFSDRGTYEQYF. V and J are TRBV5-6 and TRBJ2-7; 8 nucleotides agree with TRBD1. The length of the CDR3 is 17 residues. After removal of 2 bases from V and 2 bases from J, the junction contained 12 bases not matched to a gene. Germline CDR1 and CDR2: SGHDT and YYEEEE.

The V call is TRBV7-8, the J call TRBJ1-5; possible D gene TRBD1, 5 bases. Per germline, CDR1 SGHVS and CDR2 FQNEAQ. This CDR3 is 17 amino acids long. V lost 5 bases, J lost 0 bases, and 17 bases lay in between. In DNA form, the CDR3 reads TGTGCCAGCAGCGACAGCAGGTGGAGGGTTAGCAATCAGCCCCAGCATTTT. It encodes CASSDSRWRVSNQPQHF.

V and J are TRBV18 and TRBJ2-3; possibly TRBD1 for D (5 bases). The germline CDR1 and CDR2 sequences are KGHSH and LQKENI. The CDR3 loop spans 16 amino acids. The V and J ends lost 2 bases and 5 bases respectively, with 17 bases between them. CDR3 loop: CASSPTGAPSRDTQYF. The CDR3 DNA sequence: TGTGCCAGCTCACCAACTGGGGCCCCTTCACGAGATACGCAGTATTTT.

This chain uses TRBV18 with TRBJ2-3; a possible D gene is TRBD1 (5 bases). This CDR3 spans 13 amino acids. Germline-derived CDR1 and CDR2 are KGHSH and LQKENI. With 4 bases removed from V and 6 bases from J, the gap between germline ends came to 11 bases. The CDR3 spells CASSRQSVDTQYF. The CDR3 DNA sequence: TGTGCCAGCTCACGACAGAGTGTGGATACGCAGTATTTT.

The rearrangement links TRBV7-2 to TRBJ1-2; TRBD1 might be the D (6 bases). CDR3 size: 15 residues. V was cut by 3 bases and J by 4 bases, with 15 bases left in between. Germline CDR1 and CDR2: SGHTA and FQGNSA. In DNA form, the CDR3 reads TGTGCCAGCAGCTTCGGGACACCGCTCGGCTATGGCTACACCTTC. Translated, it gives CASSFGTPLGYGYTF.

This clone was observed a single time. V usage is TRBV3-1 (or the pseudogene TRBV3-2) and J usage is TRBJ1-1; D uncertain. V was pared by 0 bases and J by 5 bases, with 19 bases between. The germline V gene has CDR1 LGHDT and CDR2 YNNKEL (reference sequence). This CDR3 has 17 amino acids. The CDR3 loop reads CASSQDPRIKGGTEAFF. The CDR3, as DNA: TGTGCCAGCAGCCAAGATCCCAGAATCAAAGGAGGGACTGAAGCTTTCTTT.

This rearrangement joins TRBV4-3 to TRBJ2-3, with TRBD2 identical over 12 bases. This CDR3 is built from 18 residues. V was clipped by 1 base and J by 4 bases; unmatched bases: 9. The germline gives CDR1 LGHNA, CDR2 YSLEER. The CDR3 loop reads CASSQGASGGAVSDTQYF. DNA of the CDR3: TGCGCCAGCAGCCAAGGGGCTAGCGGGGGGGCGGTTTCAGATACGCAGTATTTT.

The chain combines TRBV7-7 with TRBJ2-3; D call uncertain. Germline V CDR1 and CDR2: SSHAT, FNYEAQ (reference sequence). The CDR3 extends over 14 amino acids. The V end lost 8 bases, the J end lost 2 bases, and 14 bases lay between the germline ends. The CDR3 spells CASAEALTTDTQYF. The CDR3 DNA sequence: TGTGCCAGCGCCGAAGCTCTAACCACAGATACGCAGTATTTT.

The CDR3 sequence: CASSPRRGYNHEQYF. CDR3 bases: TGCGCCAGCAGCCCCCGACGGGGGTATAACCACGAGCAGTACTTC. The chain couples TRBV4-1 to TRBJ2-7; a possible D gene is TRBD2 (6 bases). The CDR3 runs 15 residues. Germline V gene lookup returns CDR1 MGHRA and CDR2 YSYEKL. Trimming left V 4 bases short and J 5 bases short, with 18 bases between.

The rearrangement joins TRBV11-3 to TRBJ1-1, with TRBD1 as a possible D gene (5 bases). There are 14 residues in the CDR3. The V gene's germline CDR1 is SGHNT and CDR2 YENEEA. Between the trimmed V and J ends, which lost 4 bases and 1 base, there was a span of 10 bases. Here the CDR3 reads CASSSGVGNTEAFF. CDR3 sequence (DNA): TGTGCCAGCAGCTCGGGGGTCGGGAACACTGAAGCTTTCTTT.

The rearrangement links TRBV6-2 or TRBV6-3 to TRBJ2-5; 16 bases agree with TRBD2. The CDR3 has 18 amino acids. V shed 0 bases and J 2 bases; nucleotides not matched to a gene: 3. Per germline, CDR1 MNHEY and CDR2 SVGEGT. CDR3 nucleotide sequence: TGTGCCAGCAGTTACTCGGGACTAGCGGGAGGGAGACAAGAGACCCAGTACTTC. Its translation: CASSYSGLAGGRQETQYF.

The chain links TRBV6-5 to TRBJ2-7, with a weak D call TRBD2 (7 bases). The CDR3 length is 15 residues. Germline values: CDR1 MNHEY, CDR2 SVGAGI. V lost 5 bases, J lost 2 bases, and 16 bases lay in between. The CDR3 protein is CASSPSPGGPYEQYF. The CDR3 DNA follows: TGTGCCAGCAGTCCCTCACCGGGGGGCCCCTACGAGCAGTACTTC.

This clone was observed a single time. The rearrangement uses TRBV2 and TRBJ1-2; a possible D gene is TRBD1 (6 bases). V was cut by 4 bases and J by 1 base, with 10 bases left in between. CDR3 length: 14 residues. CDR1 and CDR2 from the germline V gene are SNHLY and FYNNEI. The CDR3 DNA follows: TGTGCCAGCAGTGGGGGGGGCGGTAACTATGGCTACACCTTC. Translating it yields CASSGGGGNYGYTF.

V gene TRBV11-2 combines with J gene TRBJ1-1, with 8 bases aligning to TRBD1. CDR1 is SGHAT and CDR2 is FQNNGV in the germline V gene. The CDR3 loop spans 16 amino acids. The junction had 5 bases not matched to a gene; V was cut back by 2 bases and J by 0 bases. CDR3 DNA: TGTGCCAGCAGCTTATCGACAGGGGCGATGAACACTGAAGCTTTCTTT. Protein sequence: CASSLSTGAMNTEAFF.

This clone was seen just once. The chain is built from TRBV25-1 and TRBJ2-1; TRBD2 matches at 7 bases. The CDR3 spans 18 residues. With V trimmed by 3 bases and J by 4 bases, 15 bases remained unmatched. CDR1 is MGHDK, CDR2 SYGVNS, per germline. For the CDR3, the DNA is TGTGCCAGCAGTGATCTCCAGGGCACGGGAGGATCTTACAATGAGCAGTTCTTC. This codes for CASSDLQGTGGSYNEQFF.